This T cell receptor beta chain is drawn from a study of blood T cell repertoires in COVID-19. In the study's own analysis: Quantification of nucleated cells was approximated via reference gene primer amplification. Sequencing was performed with immunoSEQ multiplex PCR; in TCRdb, only in-frame clones are kept and a portion is missing. The DNA gave D and trimming, while V, J and clone size come from that table. The sample holds a few hundred thousand clones, 80% to 90% seen once. The clonotype was recovered from a woman aged 60-75 years who had recovered from COVID-19. The sample comprised peripheral blood.

DNA of the CDR3: TGTGCCAGTAGTATAGATCGTCGAGCGGGGGTTTCCGAGTGGATTTTCAATGAGCAGTTCTTC. It encodes CASSIDRRAGVSEWIFNEQFF. This chain connects TRBV19 to TRBJ2-1; TRBD2 aligns across 8 bases. Germline CDR1 reads LNHDA; CDR2 reads SQIVND (reference sequence). This CDR3 has 21 amino acids. The V gene end was trimmed by 0 bases and the J gene end by 6 bases; junction bases not matched to a gene: 22.